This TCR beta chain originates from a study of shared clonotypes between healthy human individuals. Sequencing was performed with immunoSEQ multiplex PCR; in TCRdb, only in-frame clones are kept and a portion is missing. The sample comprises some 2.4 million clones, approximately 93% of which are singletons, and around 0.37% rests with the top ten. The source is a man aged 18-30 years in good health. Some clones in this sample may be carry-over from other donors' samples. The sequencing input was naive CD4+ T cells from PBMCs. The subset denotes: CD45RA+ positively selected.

CDR3 nucleotides: TGTGCCAGTGGACAGGGGGCTGGTGGCTACACCTTC. Translated, it gives CASGQGAGGYTF. The chain couples TRBV25-1 to TRBJ1-2, with 11 bases fitting TRBD1. Trimming at V came to 9 bases and at J to 7 bases, leaving 4 bases not matched to a gene. Looked up from germline, CDR1 is MGHDK and CDR2 is SYGVNS. This CDR3 comprises 12 residues.